This is a list of T cell receptor beta chains from one sample in a study of shared clonotypes between healthy human individuals. Some clones are missing from TCRdb's copy, which holds only in-frame ones; the method was immunoSEQ multiplex PCR. The sample has almost 700,000 clones; about 90% are singletons. The specimen was naive CD8+ T cells sorted from blood. These receptors were taken from a man younger than 45 in good health. Both conserved end residues are trimmed from each CDR3. Fields, in order: CDR3 length, V gene, J gene, CDR3 protein.

CDR3 length: 11; V gene: TRBV5-6; J gene: TRBJ2-7; CDR3 protein: ASRTDWDYEQY
CDR3 length: 12; V gene: TRBV4-2; J gene: TRBJ1-5; CDR3 protein: ASSQENLNQPQH
CDR3 length: 9; V gene: TRBV7-2; J gene: TRBJ1-1; CDR3 protein: ASSTTRSTF
CDR3 length: 12; V gene: TRBV4-1; J gene: TRBJ2-7; CDR3 protein: ASSRLADSYEQY
CDR3 length: 13; V gene: TRBV4-3; J gene: TRBJ1-5; CDR3 protein: ASSQDNSPGWPQH
CDR3 length: 9; V gene: TRBV27; J gene: TRBJ1-1; CDR3 protein: ASSLPREAF
CDR3 length: 11; V gene: TRBV7-6; J gene: TRBJ2-1; CDR3 protein: ASSPGPYNEQF
CDR3 length: 11; V gene: TRBV10-2; J gene: TRBJ2-7; CDR3 protein: ASREGSAYEQY
CDR3 length: 17; V gene: TRBV7-9; J gene: TRBJ2-2; CDR3 protein: ASSAPGTSGRPYTGELF
CDR3 length: 12; V gene: TRBV28; J gene: TRBJ2-2; CDR3 protein: ASKDSPNTGELF
CDR3 length: 10; V gene: TRBV29-1; J gene: TRBJ2-7; CDR3 protein: SVIRTGHEQY
CDR3 length: 11; V gene: TRBV10-3; J gene: TRBJ1-5; CDR3 protein: ATGQGSGQPQH
CDR3 length: 10; V gene: TRBV27; J gene: TRBJ2-2; CDR3 protein: ASTGGRRELF
CDR3 length: 10; V gene: TRBV6-5; J gene: TRBJ2-7; CDR3 protein: ASSLGGAEQY
CDR3 length: 18; V gene: TRBV5-3; J gene: TRBJ2-7; CDR3 protein: ARSLFVPFRASEFSYEQY
CDR3 length: 12; V gene: TRBV5-5; J gene: TRBJ2-7; CDR3 protein: ASSPGTNPYEQY
CDR3 length: 12; V gene: TRBV6-5; J gene: TRBJ2-1; CDR3 protein: ASSSGQGAFEQF
CDR3 length: 16; V gene: TRBV7-2; J gene: TRBJ2-1; CDR3 protein: ASSLWGEREVSYNEQF
CDR3 length: 14; V gene: TRBV19; J gene: TRBJ2-7; CDR3 protein: ATKDTGTSGFYEQY
CDR3 length: 11; V gene: TRBV19; J gene: TRBJ2-1; CDR3 protein: ASSLGIYNEQF
CDR3 length: 11; V gene: TRBV29-1; J gene: TRBJ2-3; CDR3 protein: SVEGTVTDTQY
CDR3 length: 12; V gene: TRBV29-1; J gene: TRBJ1-2; CDR3 protein: SVEDHLGNYGYT
CDR3 length: 10; V gene: TRBV6-6; J gene: TRBJ2-1; CDR3 protein: ASSYNYNEQF
CDR3 length: 12; V gene: TRBV29-1; J gene: TRBJ2-1; CDR3 protein: SVETSGAYNEQF
CDR3 length: 13; V gene: TRBV9; J gene: TRBJ2-3; CDR3 protein: ASSVAGSNTDTQY
CDR3 length: 13; V gene: TRBV5-6; J gene: TRBJ2-1; CDR3 protein: ASSLVGEAYNEQF
CDR3 length: 14; V gene: TRBV6-4; J gene: TRBJ2-1; CDR3 protein: ASSDVAAGGYNEQF
CDR3 length: 14; V gene: TRBV27; J gene: TRBJ2-7; CDR3 protein: ASSLDSPEGAYEQY
CDR3 length: 14; V gene: TRBV7-9; J gene: TRBJ2-1; CDR3 protein: ASEGGGRSSYNEQF
CDR3 length: 15; V gene: TRBV27; J gene: TRBJ1-2; CDR3 protein: ASSLTLWTANVYGYT
CDR3 length: 13; V gene: TRBV9; J gene: TRBJ1-3; CDR3 protein: ASSVGGTTRNTIY
CDR3 length: 15; V gene: TRBV15; J gene: TRBJ2-3; CDR3 protein: ATSRDFTSGSTDTQY
CDR3 length: 16; V gene: TRBV11-2; J gene: TRBJ1-1; CDR3 protein: ASSSEGIRRTINTEAF
CDR3 length: 14; V gene: TRBV7-6; J gene: TRBJ2-5; CDR3 protein: ASSLTPGPRQETQY
CDR3 length: 16; V gene: TRBV18; J gene: TRBJ2-2; CDR3 protein: ASSPLATTSGNTGELF
CDR3 length: 9; V gene: TRBV23-1; J gene: TRBJ2-5; CDR3 protein: ARKLEETQY
CDR3 length: 13; V gene: TRBV10-3; J gene: TRBJ2-7; CDR3 protein: AITEGDYLSYEQY
CDR3 length: 14; V gene: TRBV5-1; J gene: TRBJ1-3; CDR3 protein: ASSWTTGGLGNTIY
CDR3 length: 14; V gene: TRBV11-2; J gene: TRBJ2-2; CDR3 protein: ASRQGVGRHTGELF
CDR3 length: 13; V gene: TRBV28; J gene: TRBJ2-7; CDR3 protein: ASSLDGRGVYEQY
CDR3 length: 13; V gene: TRBV4-3; J gene: TRBJ1-1; CDR3 protein: ASSQGTGTSTEAF
CDR3 length: 12; V gene: TRBV27; J gene: TRBJ1-2; CDR3 protein: ASSTIAGGVGYT
CDR3 length: 11; V gene: TRBV4-3; J gene: TRBJ2-7; CDR3 protein: ASSHGPEYEQY
CDR3 length: 16; V gene: TRBV29-1; J gene: TRBJ2-2; CDR3 protein: SVEDQEGVGPPTGELF
CDR3 length: 11; V gene: TRBV13; J gene: TRBJ2-2; CDR3 protein: AGGTLGTGELF
CDR3 length: 11; V gene: TRBV28; J gene: TRBJ2-7; CDR3 protein: ASTWTGSYEQY
CDR3 length: 13; V gene: TRBV9; J gene: TRBJ2-1; CDR3 protein: ASSVEQGAYNEQF
CDR3 length: 13; V gene: TRBV6-1; J gene: TRBJ1-5; CDR3 protein: ASSERDSSNQPQH
CDR3 length: 13; V gene: TRBV6-1; J gene: TRBJ2-7; CDR3 protein: ASSAGHPGSYEQY
CDR3 length: 13; V gene: TRBV28; J gene: TRBJ2-5; CDR3 protein: ASSSGRTGQETQY
CDR3 length: 11; V gene: TRBV7-3; J gene: TRBJ2-1; CDR3 protein: ASSLGANNEQF
CDR3 length: 12; V gene: TRBV28; J gene: TRBJ1-5; CDR3 protein: ASRVPRENQPQH
CDR3 length: 13; V gene: TRBV4-1; J gene: TRBJ2-7; CDR3 protein: ASSQARGPLREQY